This T cell receptor beta chain was found in a study of blood T cell repertoires in COVID-19. Produced via immunoSEQ multiplex PCR; TCRdb's table is partial and in-frame only. The sample records over 250,000 clones, 80% to 90% being singletons. V lost 1 base, J lost 2 bases, and 0 bases stayed unmatched. The germline gives CDR1 MNHEY, CDR2 SVGEGT. The CDR3 consists of 14 residues. The receptor's source is a man aged 35 to 55 who had recovered from COVID-19. The chain carries TRBV6-2 or TRBV6-3 and TRBJ2-5; 8 bases agree with TRBD1. The specimen sequenced was PBMCs or T cells enriched from blood (not recorded which). The chain's CDR3 is CASSYYRGQETQYF. CDR3 DNA: TGTGCCAGCAGTTACTACAGGGGGCAAGAGACCCAGTACTTC.